The entry below gives a single T cell receptor (beta chain) sequence along with its context. The V end lost 0 bases, the J end lost 3 bases, and 7 bases lay between the germline ends. Per germline, CDR1 SGDLS and CDR2 YYNGEE. CDR3 length: 14 residues. The data derive from a study of cytomegalovirus exposure and HLA in healthy donors. Clones were read by immunoSEQ multiplex PCR, and TCRdb kept only the in-frame ones, dropping some. Found here are 200,000 or so clones, around 86% of them singletons; the top ten hold about 2%. This chain joins TRBV9 and TRBJ2-1; D possibly corresponds to TRBD1 (6 bases). This clonotype was sampled from a woman aged 18-29 years in good health and CMV-seropositive. Sequencing was carried out using PBMCs. The CDR3 here is CASSVGRGYNEQFF. The DNA of the CDR3 is TGTGCCAGCAGCGTAGGCAGGGGCTACAATGAGCAGTTCTTC.